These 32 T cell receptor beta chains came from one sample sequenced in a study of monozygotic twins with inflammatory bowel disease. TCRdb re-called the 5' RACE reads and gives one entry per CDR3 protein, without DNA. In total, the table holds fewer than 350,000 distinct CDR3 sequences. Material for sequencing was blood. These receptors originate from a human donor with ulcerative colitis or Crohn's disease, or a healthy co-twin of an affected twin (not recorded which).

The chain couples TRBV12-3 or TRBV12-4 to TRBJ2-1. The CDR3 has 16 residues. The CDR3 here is CASSLGERRSYNEQFF.

The CDR3 reads CASSVDRSNEKLFF. This chain links TRBV7-9 with TRBJ1-4; TCRdb returns TRBD1, unconfirmable since there is no DNA. The CDR3 is made up of 14 amino acids. The germline V gene encodes CDR1 SEHNR and CDR2 FQNEAQ (reference sequence).

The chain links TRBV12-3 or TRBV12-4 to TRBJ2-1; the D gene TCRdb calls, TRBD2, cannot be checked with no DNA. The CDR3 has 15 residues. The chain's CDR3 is CASSFLHGGEDEQFF.

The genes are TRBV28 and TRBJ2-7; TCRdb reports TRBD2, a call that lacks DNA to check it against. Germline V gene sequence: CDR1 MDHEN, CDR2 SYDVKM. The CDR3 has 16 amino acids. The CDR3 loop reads CASTSSVAGRWYEQYF.

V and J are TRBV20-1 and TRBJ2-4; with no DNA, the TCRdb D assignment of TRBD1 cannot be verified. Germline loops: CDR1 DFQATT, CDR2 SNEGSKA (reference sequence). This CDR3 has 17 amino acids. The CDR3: CSARDPSGATGKNIQYF.

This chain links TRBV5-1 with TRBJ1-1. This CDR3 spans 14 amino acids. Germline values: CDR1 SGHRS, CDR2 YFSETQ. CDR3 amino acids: CASSLAPSNTEAFF. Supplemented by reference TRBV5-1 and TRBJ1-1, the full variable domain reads KAGVTQTPRYLIKTRGQQVTLSCSPISGHRSVSWYQQTPGQGLQFLFEYFSETQRNKGNFPGRFSGRQFSNSRSEMNVSTLELGDSALYLCASSLAPSNTEAFFGQGTRLTVV.

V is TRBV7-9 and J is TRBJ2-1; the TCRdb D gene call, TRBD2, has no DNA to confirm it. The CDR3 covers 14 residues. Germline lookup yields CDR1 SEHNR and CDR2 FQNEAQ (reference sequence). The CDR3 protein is CASTLRLGYNEQFF. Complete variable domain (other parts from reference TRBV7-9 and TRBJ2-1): DTGVSQNPRHKITKRGQNVTFRCDPISEHNRLYWYRQTLGQGPEFLTYFQNEAQLEKSRLLSDRFSAERPKGSFSTLEIQRTEQGDSAMYLCASTLRLGYNEQFFGPGTRLTVL.

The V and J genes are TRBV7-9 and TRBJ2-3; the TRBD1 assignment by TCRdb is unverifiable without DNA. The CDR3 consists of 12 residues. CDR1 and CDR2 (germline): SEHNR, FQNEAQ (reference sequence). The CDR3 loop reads CASARQTDTQYF.

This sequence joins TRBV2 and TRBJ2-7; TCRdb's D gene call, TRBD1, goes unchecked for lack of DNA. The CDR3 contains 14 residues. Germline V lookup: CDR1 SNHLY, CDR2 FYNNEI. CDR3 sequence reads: CASMGTGSSYEQYF.

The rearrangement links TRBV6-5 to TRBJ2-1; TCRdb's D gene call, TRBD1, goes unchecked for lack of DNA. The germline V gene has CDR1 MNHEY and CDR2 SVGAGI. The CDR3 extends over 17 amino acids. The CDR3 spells CASSYLGSGAARNEQFF.

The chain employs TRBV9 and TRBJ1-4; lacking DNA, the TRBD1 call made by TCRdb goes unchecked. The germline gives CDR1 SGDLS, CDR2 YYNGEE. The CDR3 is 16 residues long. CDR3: CASSAEDRGPNEKLFF. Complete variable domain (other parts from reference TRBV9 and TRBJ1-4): DSGVTQTPKHLITATGQRVTLRCSPRSGDLSVYWYQQSLDQGLQFLIQYYNGEERAKGNILERFSAQQFPDLHSELNLSSLELGDSALYFCASSAEDRGPNEKLFFGSGTQLSVL.

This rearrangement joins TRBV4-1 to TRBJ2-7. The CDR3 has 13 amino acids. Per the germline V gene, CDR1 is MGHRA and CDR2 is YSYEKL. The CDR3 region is CASSHPKSEEQYF.

This CDR3 reads CASSEPATEAFF. The chain employs TRBV25-1 and TRBJ1-1. The germline V gene encodes CDR1 MGHDK and CDR2 SYGVNS. The CDR3 covers 12 residues.

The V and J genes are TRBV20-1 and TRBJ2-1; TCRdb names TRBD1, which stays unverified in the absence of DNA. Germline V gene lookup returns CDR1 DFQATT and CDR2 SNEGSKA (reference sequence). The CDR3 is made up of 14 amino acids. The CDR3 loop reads CSARRQGSYNEQFF.

The CDR3 reads CASSPTRIGGTDTQYF. The V gene is TRBV7-2, the J gene TRBJ2-3; there is no DNA to check the TCRdb D call of TRBD2. From germline, CDR1 is SGHTA and CDR2 FQGNSA. There are 16 residues in the CDR3.

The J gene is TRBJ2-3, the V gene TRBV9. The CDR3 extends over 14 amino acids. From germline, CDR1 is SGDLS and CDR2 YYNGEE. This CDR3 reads CASSVSGDTDTQYF.

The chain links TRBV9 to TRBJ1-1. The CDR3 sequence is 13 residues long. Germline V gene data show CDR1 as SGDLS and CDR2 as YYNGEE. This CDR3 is CASSPGLYTEAFF.

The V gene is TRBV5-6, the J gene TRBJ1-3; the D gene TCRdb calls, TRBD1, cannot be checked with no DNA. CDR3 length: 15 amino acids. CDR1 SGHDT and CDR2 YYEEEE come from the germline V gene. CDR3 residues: CASSPLGGDGNTIYF. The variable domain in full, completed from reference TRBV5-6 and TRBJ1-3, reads DAGVTQSPTHLIKTRGQQVTLRCSPKSGHDTVSWYQQALGQGPQFIFQYYEEEERQRGNFPDRFSGHQFPNYSSELNVNALLLGDSALYLCASSPLGGDGNTIYFGEGSWLTVV.

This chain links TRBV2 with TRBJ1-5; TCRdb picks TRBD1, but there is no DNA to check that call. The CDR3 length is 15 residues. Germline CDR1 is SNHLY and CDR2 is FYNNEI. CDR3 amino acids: CASSAAGHPGQPQHF.

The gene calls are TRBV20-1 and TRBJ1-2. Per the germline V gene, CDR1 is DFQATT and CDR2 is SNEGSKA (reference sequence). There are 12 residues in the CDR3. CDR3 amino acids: CSARGRGYGYTF.

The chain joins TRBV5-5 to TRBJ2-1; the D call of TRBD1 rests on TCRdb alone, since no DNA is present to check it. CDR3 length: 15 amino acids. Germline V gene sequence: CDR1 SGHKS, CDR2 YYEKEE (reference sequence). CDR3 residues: CASIKQAGTNNEQFF.

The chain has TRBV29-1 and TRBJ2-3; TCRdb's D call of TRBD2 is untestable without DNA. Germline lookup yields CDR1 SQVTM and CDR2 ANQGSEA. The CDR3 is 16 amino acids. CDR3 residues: CSLLGTSGTSTDTQYF.

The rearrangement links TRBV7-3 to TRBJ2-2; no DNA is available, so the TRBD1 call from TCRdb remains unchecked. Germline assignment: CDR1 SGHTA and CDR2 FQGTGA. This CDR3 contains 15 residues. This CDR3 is CASSPDRRNTGELFF.

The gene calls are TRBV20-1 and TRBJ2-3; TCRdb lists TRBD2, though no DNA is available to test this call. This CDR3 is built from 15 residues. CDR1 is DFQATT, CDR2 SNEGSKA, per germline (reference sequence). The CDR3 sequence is CSASDWTSGKDTQYF.

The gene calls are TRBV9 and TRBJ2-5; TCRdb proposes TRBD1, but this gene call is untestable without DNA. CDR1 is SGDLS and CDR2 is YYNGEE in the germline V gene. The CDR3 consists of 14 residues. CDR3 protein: CASSTDSPQETQYF.

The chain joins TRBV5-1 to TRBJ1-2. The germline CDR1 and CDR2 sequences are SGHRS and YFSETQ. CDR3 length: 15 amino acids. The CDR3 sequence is CASSSQGQAAYGYTF.

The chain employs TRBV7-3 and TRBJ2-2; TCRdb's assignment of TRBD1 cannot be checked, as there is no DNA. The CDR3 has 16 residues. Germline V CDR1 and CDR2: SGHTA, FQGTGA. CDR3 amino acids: CASSLTGAGGTGELFF. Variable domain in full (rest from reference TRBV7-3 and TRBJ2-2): GAGVSQTPSNKVTEKGKYVELRCDPISGHTALYWYRQSLGQGPEFLIYFQGTGAADDSGLPNDRFFAVRPEGSVSTLKIQRTERGDSAVYLCASSLTGAGGTGELFFGEGSRLTVL.

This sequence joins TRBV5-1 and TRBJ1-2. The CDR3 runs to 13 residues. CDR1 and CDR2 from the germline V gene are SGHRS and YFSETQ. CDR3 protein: CASSLEISLGGTF.

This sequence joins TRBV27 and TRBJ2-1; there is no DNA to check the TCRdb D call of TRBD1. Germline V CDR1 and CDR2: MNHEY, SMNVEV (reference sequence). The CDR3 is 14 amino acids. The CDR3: CASRQGWAYNEQFF.

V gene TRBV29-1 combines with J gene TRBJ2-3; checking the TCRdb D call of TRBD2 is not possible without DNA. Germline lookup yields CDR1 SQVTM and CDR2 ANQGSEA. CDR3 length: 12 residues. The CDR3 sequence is CSVTSGTDTQYF.

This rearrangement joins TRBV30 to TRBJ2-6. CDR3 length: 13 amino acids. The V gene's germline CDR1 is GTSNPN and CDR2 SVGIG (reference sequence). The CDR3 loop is CAWRLSGANVLTF.

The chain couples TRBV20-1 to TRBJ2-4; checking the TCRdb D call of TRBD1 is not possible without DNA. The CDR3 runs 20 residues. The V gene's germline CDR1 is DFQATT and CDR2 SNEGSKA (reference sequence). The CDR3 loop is CSARGLDRGVQSPAKNIQYF.